This T cell receptor (beta chain) was retrieved from a study of identifying expanded T cells in peripheral blood. Whole-study results and caveats: Differentially abundant clones: 0.95 to 1.5 between replicates, approximately 16 at 2 to 3 weeks, less than 25 at four. Clone count variance between approximately two-week samples rose with total template count.

Sequencing used immunoSEQ multiplex PCR; TCRdb keeps in-frame clones, though not all of them. The sample contains around 90,000 clones, roughly 88% of which appear only once. No infections or other immune events were documented during collection. Note on this clone: Its antigen is currently unknown.

CDR3 size: 17 residues. CDR1 is LGHNA, CDR2 YNFKEQ, per germline. Trimming took 3 bases from V and 0 from J, leaving 14 bases between them. The chain combines TRBV4-2 with TRBJ2-2, with D unresolved. The source material was blood. The receptor comes from a person aged 18 to 70 in good health. CDR3: CASSHVVGGTNTGELFF. CDR3 in DNA: TGTGCCAGCAGCCACGTGGTGGGCGGTACGAACACCGGGGAGCTGTTTTTT.